This TCR beta chain was captured by sequencing in a study of Ad26.COV2.S vaccination and SARS-CoV-2 variants. Study background: Ad26.COV2.S given intramuscularly, once or twice 56 days apart.

This table comes from immunoSEQ multiplex PCR, and its TCRdb copy is limited to in-frame clones, with some not included. Among about 350,000 clones listed, about 87% were seen once. Broader study findings: TCR breadth and depth analyses may have underestimated total T cell responses. Post-vaccination breadth of spike-specific CD8+ and CD4+ T cell responses was reportedly substantial.

As to this clone: Antigen unknown.

The CDR3 length is 17 residues. Germline values: CDR1 SGHAT, CDR2 FQNNGV. The ends were cut back, 0 bases at V and 0 bases at J, with 12 bases in the middle. Treatment: some 20 received Ad26.COV2.S at low or high dose, single or two shots; about five received placebo; per-sample allocation not given. Collection of the samples took place on day 63 after the first injection of vaccine or placebo. The source was peripheral blood, collected in a trial of Ad26.COV2.S vaccine versus placebo. The chain carries TRBV11-2 and TRBJ1-3; D remains unclear. The TCR originated in a person between 18 and 65 years old who received the Ad26.COV2.S COVID-19 vaccine or a placebo. The CDR3 DNA sequence: TGTGCCAGCAGCTTAGACAGAACAGCGACCTCTGGAAACACCATATATTTT. This codes for CASSLDRTATSGNTIYF. Full variable domain (rest looked up from reference TRBV11-2 and TRBJ1-3): EAGVAQSPRYKIIEKRQSVAFWCNPISGHATLYWYQQILGQGPKLLIQFQNNGVVDDSQLPKDRFSAERLKGVDSTLKIQPAKLEDSAVYLCASSLDRTATSGNTIYFGEGSWLTVV.